This TCR beta chain was sequenced during a study of blood T cell repertoires in COVID-19. Overall study: Nucleic acid was either cDNA or gDNA, and it came from T cells, B-cell-depleted T cells, or PBMCs.

The CDR3 runs 18 residues. Trimming pared 3 bases from V and 4 bases from J, leaving 25 bases between. Germline V CDR1 and CDR2: MDHEN, SYDVKM. The repertoire was sequenced with immunoSEQ multiplex PCR; TCRdb's copy has only in-frame clones and lacks some. In the table there are around 170,000 clones, 75% to 90% of which are singletons. Enrolment of Seattle patients took place during active infection, and they were followed longitudinally. This TCR was sampled from a woman in her 70s with COVID-19, enrolled during active disease. Source material: peripheral blood. The genes are TRBV28 and TRBJ2-7; a weak D match, TRBD2 (5 bases). CDR3 in DNA: TGTGCCAGCAGTTTCCCAGGAGCCCCGACAAGGCGGGCGTACGAGCAGTACTTC. Protein: CASSFPGAPTRRAYEQYF.